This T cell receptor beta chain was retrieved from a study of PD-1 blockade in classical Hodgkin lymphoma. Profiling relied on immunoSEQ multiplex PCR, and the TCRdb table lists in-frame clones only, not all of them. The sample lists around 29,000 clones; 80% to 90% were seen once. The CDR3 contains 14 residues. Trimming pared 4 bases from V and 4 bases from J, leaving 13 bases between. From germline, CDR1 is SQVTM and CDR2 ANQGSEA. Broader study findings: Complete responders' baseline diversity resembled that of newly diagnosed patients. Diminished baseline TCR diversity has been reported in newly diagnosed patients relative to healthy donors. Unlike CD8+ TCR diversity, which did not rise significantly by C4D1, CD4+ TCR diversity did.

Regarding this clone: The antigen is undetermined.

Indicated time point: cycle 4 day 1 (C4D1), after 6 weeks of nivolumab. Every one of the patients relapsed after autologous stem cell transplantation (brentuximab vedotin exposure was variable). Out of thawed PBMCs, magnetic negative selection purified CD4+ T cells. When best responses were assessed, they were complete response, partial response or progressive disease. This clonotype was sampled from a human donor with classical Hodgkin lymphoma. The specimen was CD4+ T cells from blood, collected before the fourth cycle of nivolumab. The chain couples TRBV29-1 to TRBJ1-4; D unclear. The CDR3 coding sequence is TGCAGCGTTGGTCTCGGGCCGGGTAATGAAAAACTGTTTTTT. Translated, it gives CSVGLGPGNEKLFF.